This TCR beta chain derives from a study of cytomegalovirus exposure and HLA in healthy donors. Overall study context: Inside one of the first data releases sat tens of millions of unique TCRs taken from HLA-typed donors.

The PCR had 60 Vbeta and 13 Jbeta primers. The repertoire was sequenced with immunoSEQ multiplex PCR; TCRdb's copy has only in-frame clones and lacks some. The profile shows about 200,000 clones, around 73% of them singletons. The length of the CDR3 is 15 residues. The V gene lost 0 bases and the J gene lost 11 bases, with 18 bases spanning the gap. Germline V lookup: CDR1 SGHRS, CDR2 YFSETQ. This chain uses TRBV5-1 with TRBJ1-3; no reliable D call. This clonotype was obtained from a woman in her twenties or thirties in good health and CMV-seropositive. The sequenced sample consisted of PBMCs. CDR3: CASSLGADTRGSIYF. The CDR3 coding sequence is TGCGCCAGCAGCTTGGGGGCAGATACTCGGGGATCCATATATTTT.